The 31 T cell receptor beta chains given below trace back to one sample, sequenced in a study of breast tumors, draining lymph nodes, adjacent tissues. Breast cancer patients provided tissue from their axillary draining lymph nodes. Each CDR3 protein gets one entry after TCRdb re-called the multiplex PCR reads with MiXCR. The sample shows 200,000 to 250,000 distinct CDR3 sequences, around 34% of them seen only once. Material: axillary lymph node tissue. The receptors were gathered from a female donor with breast cancer. Some clones in this sample may be carry-over from other donors' samples.

There are many counts of this clonotype. The rearrangement links TRBV2 to TRBJ1-6; D uncertain. Deletions cut 2 bases from V and 4 bases from J, with 9 bases between. This CDR3 is built from 15 residues. Germline V gene lookup returns CDR1 SNHLY and CDR2 FYNNEI. Written as DNA, the CDR3 is TGTGCCAGCAGTGAAAAGGTCTATTATAATTCACCCCTCCACTTT. Translation: CASSEKVYYNSPLHF.

Concerning this clonotype: This may be a read error: a much more frequent sequence differs by one nucleotide. V is TRBV5-4 and J is TRBJ2-3; tentatively, D is TRBD2 (7 bases). The CDR3 extends over 14 amino acids. Between the trimmed V and J ends, which lost 2 bases and 4 bases, there was a span of 11 bases. Germline CDR1 SGHNT, CDR2 YYREEE (reference sequence). CDR3 amino acids: CASSLRGAADTQYF. The CDR3 DNA follows: TGTGCCAGCAGCTTACGGGGGGCCGCAGATACGCAGTATTTT.

The table lists this clonotype with a few counts. J is TRBJ2-3 and V is TRBV3-1; 15 bases are a match to TRBD2. Germline V CDR1 and CDR2: LGHDT, YNNKEL (reference sequence). The CDR3 spans 15 residues. Losses at the gene ends were 4 bases for V and 5 bases for J; bases not matched to a gene: 1. CDR3 protein: CASSRTSGRGDTQYF. The CDR3 DNA reads TGTGCCAGCAGCCGGACTAGCGGGAGGGGAGATACGCAGTATTTT.

There are many counts of this clonotype. The genes are TRBV5-1 and TRBJ2-4; D is undetermined. The CDR3 has 15 residues. V lost 1 base to trimming and J lost 8 bases, with 16 bases between them. Per germline, CDR1 SGHRS and CDR2 YFSETQ. The DNA of the CDR3 is TGCGCCAGCAGCTTGTGGTCAGCACGTACCGACATTCAGTACTTC. Translating it yields CASSLWSARTDIQYF.

This clonotype was found a few times. The rearrangement links TRBV4-3 to TRBJ2-1, with TRBD2 matching over 12 bases. V lost 0 bases, J lost 10 bases, and 4 bases stayed unmatched. Germline V CDR1 and CDR2: LGHNA, YSLEER. The CDR3 spans 15 residues. The DNA of the CDR3 is TGCGCCAGCAGCCAAGATGGGCTAGCGGGGGGGGAGCAGTTCTTC. It yields the protein CASSQDGLAGGEQFF.

This clonotype was recorded many times. The chain uses TRBV7-9 and TRBJ1-4, with 7 positions matching TRBD1. The CDR3 has 14 residues. Losses at the gene ends were 6 bases for V and 5 bases for J; bases not matched to a gene: 6. CDR1 and CDR2 from the germline V gene are SEHNR and FQNEAQ (reference sequence). In DNA, the CDR3 is TGTGCCAGCAGACCCGGGACAGAGAATGAAAAACTGTTTTTT. This encodes CASRPGTENEKLFF. The variable domain in full, with the rest retrieved from reference TRBV7-9 and TRBJ1-4, is DTGVSQNPRHKITKRGQNVTFRCDPISEHNRLYWYRQTLGQGPEFLTYFQNEAQLEKSRLLSDRFSAERPKGSFSTLEIQRTEQGDSAMYLCASRPGTENEKLFFGSGTQLSVL.

Note on this clonotype: With a much larger clone just one base away, this may be a read error. J is TRBJ2-7 and V is TRBV20-1, with 9 nucleotides matching TRBD2. The CDR3 extends over 13 amino acids. The V gene end was trimmed by 6 bases and the J gene end by 9 bases; junction bases not matched to a gene: 12. Per germline, CDR1 DFQATT and CDR2 SNEGSKA (reference sequence). Here the CDR3 DNA reads TGCAGTGCCAGACGTGCGGGAGGGAATGCGCAGTACTTC. Its protein product is CSARRAGGNAQYF.

This clonotype was observed at least ten times. This chain links TRBV7-2 with TRBJ1-2; the match to TRBD1 covers 9 bases. The trim removed 4 bases at V and 0 bases at J, leaving 3 bases unmatched. CDR3 length: 15 residues. CDR1 and CDR2 (germline): SGHTA, FQGNSA. The CDR3 protein is CASSSRDRANYGYTF. The CDR3 region has the DNA TGTGCCAGCAGCTCCCGGGACAGGGCTAACTATGGCTACACCTTC. The entire variable domain, with the rest obtained from reference TRBV7-2 and TRBJ1-2, is as follows: GAGVSQSPSNKVTEKGKDVELRCDPISGHTALYWYRQSLGQGLEFLIYFQGNSAPDKSGLPSDRFSAERTGGSVSTLTIQRTQQEDSAVYLCASSSRDRANYGYTFGSGTRLTVV.

The chain recombines TRBV29-1 with TRBJ2-1; D not resolved. CDR1 is SQVTM and CDR2 is ANQGSEA in the germline V gene. The CDR3 runs 12 residues. V lost 2 bases to trimming and J lost 8 bases, with 10 bases between them. CDR3 in amino acids: CSVEPEGDEQFF. The CDR3 nucleotides are TGCAGCGTTGAACCCGAAGGCGATGAGCAGTTCTTC.

This clonotype was observed many times. The chain links TRBV24-1 to TRBJ2-3, with D tentatively TRBD2 (5 bases). V was cut by 3 bases and J by 1 base, with 10 bases left in between. The germline gives CDR1 KGHDR, CDR2 SFDVKD. The CDR3 contains 15 residues. The CDR3 loop reads CATSDQDSGTDTQYF. The CDR3 DNA is TGTGCCACCAGTGATCAGGACTCAGGCACAGATACGCAGTATTTT.

This clonotype was detected only a few times. The CDR3 end shows no conserved phenylalanine or tryptophan, and so a read error is likely. The limits of the CDR3 on the DNA are not certain, so only TCRdb's listed CDR3 is given. The chain couples TRBV6-5 to TRBJ2-5; TRBD2, the table's D call, lacks a check against the DNA. Germline lookup yields CDR1 MNHEY and CDR2 SVGAGI. The CDR3 extends over 8 residues, inclusive of both ends. The CDR3 spells CASSYTSG.

The chain joins TRBV18 to TRBJ2-3; D may match TRBD1 or TRBD2 (5 bases each). Trimming shortened V by 6 bases and J by 0 bases, and 22 bases separated the two germline ends. This CDR3 contains 18 residues. Germline V lookup: CDR1 KGHSH, CDR2 LQKENI. CDR3 amino acids: CASSIRDGAVPSTDTQYF. DNA of the CDR3: TGTGCCAGCTCCATCCGGGACGGAGCCGTACCTAGCACAGATACGCAGTATTTT.

For this clonotype: The junction and the germline gene differ at one end; a read error may be behind it. This chain links TRBV7-6 with TRBJ2-2; either TRBD1 or TRBD2 may supply D (5 bases each). Germline loops: CDR1 SGHVS, CDR2 FNYEAQ. The CDR3 extends over 14 amino acids. The CDR3 loop reads CASSIQADTGELFF. The CDR3 nucleotides are TGTGCCAGCAGCATCCAGGCGGACACCGGGGAACTGTTTTTT.

This clonotype occurred many times. The chain links TRBV11-3 to TRBJ2-7; D assignment may be TRBD1 or TRBD2 (6 bases each). CDR1 is SGHNT, CDR2 YENEEA, per germline. This CDR3 contains 14 residues. Trimming took off 2 bases at V and 3 bases at J, with 11 bases between the two ends. The CDR3 DNA is TGTGCCAGCAGCTTAACGGCGGGACACTACGAGCAGTACTTC. It encodes CASSLTAGHYEQYF.

This chain connects TRBV27 to TRBJ2-3, with unresolved D. CDR1 and CDR2 (germline): MNHEY, SMNVEV (reference sequence). Trimming left V 3 bases short and J 5 bases short, with 6 bases between. The length of the CDR3 is 12 residues. Written as DNA, the CDR3 is TGTGCCAGCAGTTTCTTAGGAGATACGCAGTATTTT. The encoded protein is CASSFLGDTQYF.

This clonotype was observed at least ten times. This chain links TRBV7-2 with TRBJ2-3; D is possibly TRBD2 (5 bases). V dropped 0 bases and J dropped 0 bases, with 10 bases sitting between them. The germline V gene has CDR1 SGHTA and CDR2 FQGNSA. The CDR3 totals 16 residues. The CDR3: CASSLAASLSTDTQYF. CDR3 in DNA: TGTGCCAGCAGCTTAGCGGCTAGCCTCAGCACAGATACGCAGTATTTT. Based on the CDR3 plus reference TRBV7-2 and TRBJ2-3, the full variable domain is GAGVSQSPSNKVTEKGKDVELRCDPISGHTALYWYRQSLGQGLEFLIYFQGNSAPDKSGLPSDRFSAERTGGSVSTLTIQRTQQEDSAVYLCASSLAASLSTDTQYFGPGTRLTVL.

The chain recombines TRBV9 with TRBJ1-3, with a weak D call TRBD1 (5 bases). V dropped 3 bases and J dropped 2 bases, with 15 bases sitting between them. The CDR3 consists of 16 residues. Germline-derived CDR1 and CDR2 are SGDLS and YYNGEE. The CDR3 sequence is CASSGAGDETGNTIYF. CDR3 sequence (DNA): TGTGCCAGCAGCGGGGCGGGGGACGAAACTGGAAACACCATATATTTT.

As for this clonotype: Possible read error: a much larger clone is one base away. The chain links TRBV5-1 to TRBJ2-5; D is undetermined. The germline V gene has CDR1 SGHRS and CDR2 YFSETQ. Between the trimmed V and J ends, which lost 1 base and 5 bases, there was a span of 15 bases. The CDR3 is 15 residues long. DNA for the CDR3: TGCGCCAGCAGCTTGAAAGCGTCCCGAACGGAGACCCAGTACTTC. Translating gives CASSLKASRTETQYF.

This chain uses TRBV29-1 with TRBJ1-1; D is ambiguous. CDR1 is SQVTM and CDR2 is ANQGSEA in the germline V gene. Trimming pared 2 bases from V and 4 bases from J, leaving 14 bases between. The CDR3 has 14 amino acids. The CDR3 DNA follows: TGCAGCGTTGAAAGAAGTGAGGGTGGCACTGAAGCTTTCTTT. Its translation: CSVERSEGGTEAFF.

This clonotype turned up a few times. This rearrangement joins TRBV24-1 to TRBJ1-1, with TRBD1 matching 8 bases. Per the germline V gene, CDR1 is KGHDR and CDR2 is SFDVKD. The CDR3 covers 12 residues. V shed 7 bases, J shed 4 bases, and the junction held 1 base outside the gene matches. Written as DNA, the CDR3 is TGTGCCACCAGCACAGGGGGCACTGAAGCTTTCTTT. Its translation: CATSTGGTEAFF.

This clonotype has ten or more counts. The chain combines TRBV4-2 with TRBJ2-7; tentatively, D is TRBD2 (6 bases). The ends were cut back, 3 bases at V and 2 bases at J, with 14 bases in the middle. This CDR3 has 15 residues. Germline CDR1 reads LGHNA; CDR2 reads YNFKEQ. CDR3 amino acids: CASSHGSGGTYEQYF. As DNA, the CDR3 is TGTGCCAGCAGCCATGGGTCCGGGGGAACCTACGAGCAGTACTTC.

This clonotype was seen a handful of times. The chain is built from TRBV27 and TRBJ1-6, with a weak D call TRBD1 (6 bases). The CDR3 consists of 14 residues. Trimming stripped 3 bases from V and 6 bases from J, with 9 bases between. CDR1 and CDR2 (germline): MNHEY, SMNVEV (reference sequence). The CDR3 DNA sequence: TGTGCCAGCAGTTTTTACAGGGCTAATTCACCCCTCCACTTT. It codes for CASSFYRANSPLHF.

This clonotype is deemed medium-sized. This chain links TRBV5-1 with TRBJ1-3; TRBD1 matches at 7 bases. Germline V gene lookup returns CDR1 SGHRS and CDR2 YFSETQ. Trimming removed 0 bases from V and 0 bases from J; junction bases left unmatched: 6. This CDR3 has 17 amino acids. The CDR3 reads CASSLGDSLPSGNTIYF. The CDR3 nucleotides read TGCGCCAGCAGCTTGGGGGACAGCCTTCCCTCTGGAAACACCATATATTTT.

V and J are TRBV10-3 and TRBJ2-3; D is possibly TRBD2 (6 bases). CDR3 length equals 16 residues. Germline assignment: CDR1 ENHRY and CDR2 SYGVKD. The ends were cut back, 3 bases at V and 11 bases at J, with 24 bases in the middle. The CDR3 is CAISDPRGSQGNEQYF. Written as DNA, the CDR3 is TGTGCCATCAGTGATCCTCGGGGGAGCCAAGGGAATGAGCAGTATTTT.

This clonotype was observed a few times. V usage is TRBV6-1 and J usage is TRBJ2-3; 9 bases fit TRBD2. Looked up from germline, CDR1 is MNHNS and CDR2 is SASEGT. J lost 1 base, V lost 6 bases, and 5 bases had no gene match. The CDR3 covers 15 residues. The CDR3: CASRLAGPGTDTQYF. The CDR3 DNA sequence: TGTGCCAGCAGGCTAGCGGGACCAGGCACAGATACGCAGTATTTT.

There are many counts of this clonotype. V is TRBV20-1 and J is TRBJ2-7; 8 positions agree with TRBD2. J lost 0 bases, V lost 6 bases, and 7 bases had no gene match. CDR3 length equals 14 residues. The germline CDR1 and CDR2 sequences are DFQATT and SNEGSKA (reference sequence). The CDR3 loop is CSAHPGGASYEQYF. In DNA, the CDR3 is TGCAGTGCGCACCCCGGGGGGGCCTCCTACGAGCAGTACTTC.

Of note for this clonotype: A much larger clone is a single base away; this may be a read error. The genes are TRBV7-3 and TRBJ2-1, with D maybe TRBD2 (5 bases). In germline, CDR1 is SGHTA, CDR2 FQGTGA. This CDR3 contains 13 residues. The CDR3 sequence is CASSLLGGGQQSF. The CDR3 bases are TGTGCCAGCAGCTTATTGGGTGGCGGGCAGCAGTCCTTC.

This chain connects TRBV10-3 to TRBJ2-7; weak D call: TRBD1 (6 bases). The CDR3 consists of 13 residues. The germline V and J ends were trimmed by 11 bases and 4 bases, with 18 bases remaining between them. CDR1 is ENHRY and CDR2 is SYGVKD in the germline V gene. CDR3 sequence: CAGPQGSSYEQYF. The CDR3 nucleotides are TGTGCCGGGCCTCAGGGGTCTTCGTACGAGCAGTACTTC.

This clonotype was picked up many times. The chain is built from TRBV4-3 and TRBJ2-7; unclear D gene. Trimming took off 1 base at V and 4 bases at J, with 14 bases between the two ends. The germline gives CDR1 LGHNA, CDR2 YSLEER. This CDR3 is built from 15 residues. CDR3 protein: CASSQGPKGGYEQYF. The CDR3 DNA reads TGCGCCAGCAGCCAAGGCCCCAAGGGTGGTTACGAGCAGTACTTC.

The V call is TRBV28, the J call TRBJ1-6, with 10 bases identical to TRBD1. The CDR3 spans 16 residues. Germline V CDR1 and CDR2: MDHEN, SYDVKM. V dropped 3 bases and J dropped 8; count of bases not matched to a gene: 7. This CDR3 is CASSFWAGTGDSPLHF. The CDR3 DNA reads as TGTGCCAGCAGTTTTTGGGCCGGGACAGGGGATTCACCCCTCCACTTT. Using reference TRBV28 and TRBJ1-6 for the parts outside the CDR3, the full variable domain is DVKVTQSSRYLVKRTGEKVFLECVQDMDHENMFWYRQDPGLGLRLIYFSYDVKMKEKGDIPEGYSVSREKKERFSLILESASTNQTSMYLCASSFWAGTGDSPLHFGNGTRLTVT.

This chain uses TRBV15 with TRBJ1-2; 7 bases match TRBD1. J was trimmed by 6 bases and V by 1 base; bases with no gene match: 5. This CDR3 is 14 amino acids long. The germline CDR1 and CDR2 sequences are LNHNV and YYDKDF (reference sequence). CDR3 residues: CATSRGGTVNGYTF. The CDR3 nucleotides read TGTGCCACCAGCAGAGGGGGGACAGTGAATGGCTACACCTTC.